This T cell receptor beta chain was sequenced for a study of T cell responses to AZD1222 COVID-19 vaccine. Study conclusions and caveats: Donors in the cohort were predominantly white British and more often female, and clonal diversity was possibly underestimated. At 160-218 and 743-854, vaccine-associated CD4 TCRs were dominant, and they spanned spike.

Here immunoSEQ multiplex PCR was the method, and the copy in TCRdb shows in-frame clones only, minus some. The sample includes approximately 190,000 clones, around 90% of them seen just once. The CDR3 covers 13 residues. Looked up from germline, CDR1 is SQVTM and CDR2 is ANQGSEA. V was clipped by 7 bases and J by 3 bases, with 15 bases between them. About this clone: Its antigen is undetermined.

The rearrangement links TRBV29-1 to TRBJ1-1; D possibly corresponds to TRBD1 (5 bases). This receptor was taken from an adult in good health. The material was peripheral blood, obtained on day 0 of AZD1222 vaccination. CDR3 in DNA: TGCAGCGCCCAGTCGGGGCAGGACACTGAAGCTTTCTTT. Amino acids: CSAQSGQDTEAFF.